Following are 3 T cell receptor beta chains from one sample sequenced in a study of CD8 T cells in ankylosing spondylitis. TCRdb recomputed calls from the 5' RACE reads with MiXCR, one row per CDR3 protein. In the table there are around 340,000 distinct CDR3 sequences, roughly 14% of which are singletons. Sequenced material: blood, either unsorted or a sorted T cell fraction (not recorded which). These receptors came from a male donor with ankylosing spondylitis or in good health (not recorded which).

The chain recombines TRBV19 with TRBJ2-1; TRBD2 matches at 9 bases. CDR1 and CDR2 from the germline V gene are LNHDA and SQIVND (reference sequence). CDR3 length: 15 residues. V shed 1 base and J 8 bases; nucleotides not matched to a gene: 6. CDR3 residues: CASSIGASGMYEQFF. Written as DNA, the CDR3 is TGTGCCAGTAGTATAGGGGCTAGCGGGATGTATGAGCAGTTCTTC.

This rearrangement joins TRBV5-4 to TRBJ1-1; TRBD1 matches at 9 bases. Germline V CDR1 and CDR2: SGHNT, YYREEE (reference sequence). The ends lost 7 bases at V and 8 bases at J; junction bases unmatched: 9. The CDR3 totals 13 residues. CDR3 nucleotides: TGTGCCAGCCAACTCCGGGACAGGGTAGAAGCTTTCTTT. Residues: CASQLRDRVEAFF.

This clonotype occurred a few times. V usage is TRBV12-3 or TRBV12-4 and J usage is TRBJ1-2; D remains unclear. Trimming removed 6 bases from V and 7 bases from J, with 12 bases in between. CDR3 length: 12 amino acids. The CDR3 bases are TGTGCCAGCAGCTTTAGGTTGACTGGCTACACCTTC. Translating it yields CASSFRLTGYTF.